These T cell receptor beta chains were read from a single sample in a study of graft-versus-host responses after intestinal transplantation. Only in-frame clones appear in the TCRdb table, and some are missing; sequencing was by immunoSEQ multiplex PCR. The sample has around 15,000 clones; over 70% are singletons. This material consisted of PBMCs, taken roughly 110 days after intestinal transplant. These receptors all come from a human patient who received an intestinal transplant, so some T cells may come from the graft donor. The CDR3 runs from the conserved cysteine through the conserved F or W. D genes are given only for firm matches. Expanded clones get a size class; other rows say once, few or many, or leave the size out.

>TRBD2|TRBJ2-5|NA|TRBV6-5
TGTGCCAGCAGTGCCGGGACTAGGGTGGAGACCCAGTACTTC
CASSAGTRVETQYF
>NA|TRBJ2-7|NA|TRBV2
TGTGCCAGCAGTGTCAGGACAGTTTCCTACGAGCAGTACTTC
CASSVRTVSYEQYF
>NA|TRBJ1-4|NA|TRBV6-5
TGTGCCAGCAGTTACTCGGGTGAAAAACTGTTTTTT
CASSYSGEKLFF
>NA|TRBJ2-7|few|TRBV7-8
TGTGCCAGCAGCTTAGACAACAACTACGAGCAGTACTTC
CASSLDNNYEQYF
>TRBD2|TRBJ2-1|few|TRBV19
TGTGCCAGTAGTACGGGACTAGACTACAATGAGCAGTTCTTC
CASSTGLDYNEQFF
>NA|TRBJ1-1|NA|TRBV20-1
TGCAGTGCCTTACAGGCTGAAGCTTTCTTT
CSALQAEAFF
>TRBD1|TRBJ2-1|NA|TRBV6-5
TGTGCCAGCAGTTACAGGACAGGGGGGGGTGAGCAGTTCTTC
CASSYRTGGGEQFF
>NA|TRBJ1-1|NA|TRBV5-5
TGTGCCAGCAGCTTGGGGTGGGAGCCAAACACTGAAGCTTTCTTT
CASSLGWEPNTEAFF
>TRBD2|TRBJ2-1|NA|TRBV9
TGTGCCAGCAGCCCTCACGGGAGGAGCTCCTACAATGAGCAGTTCTTC
CASSPHGRSSYNEQFF
>TRBD2|TRBJ2-1|NA|TRBV4-2
TGTGCCAGCAGCCAAGATGAACTAGCGGGAGGGAATGAGCAGTTCTTC
CASSQDELAGGNEQFF
>NA|TRBJ1-6|NA|TRBV7-2
TGTGCCAGCAGCTTAGCAGGCGGGTTAAGTTCACCCCTCCACTTT
CASSLAGGLSSPLHF
>NA|TRBJ1-1|NA|TRBV10-3
TGTGCCATCAGTGTCGTAGCTAACACTGAAGCTTTCTTT
CAISVVANTEAFF
>NA|TRBJ2-4|NA|TRBV11-2
TGTGCCAGCAGCTTAGACGGCATCGAGGTTGGCGGCATTCAGTACTTC
CASSLDGIEVGGIQYF
>TRBD1|TRBJ2-2|NA|TRBV19
TGTGCCGGAGGACAGGGTGGCGCCGGGGAGCTGTTTTTT
CAGGQGGAGELFF
>TRBD2|TRBJ2-7|NA|TRBV30
TGTGCCTGGAGGGCTTGGGGGACTAGCTCCTACGAGCAGTACTTC
CAWRAWGTSSYEQYF
>TRBD1|TRBJ2-7|NA|TRBV4-2
TGTGCCAGCAGCCAAGGGACAGGGGGAGGCTACGAGCAGTACTTC
CASSQGTGGGYEQYF
>NA|TRBJ1-5|NA|TRBV25-1
TGTGCCAGCAACCTGGGGGATCAGCCCCAGCATTTT
CASNLGDQPQHF
>NA|TRBJ1-1|NA|TRBV1
TGCACCAGCAGCCAACCAAGACAGGGGACGTTTGGCACTGAAGCTTTCTTT
CTSSQPRQGTFGTEAFF
>TRBD1|TRBJ1-2|NA|TRBV6-1
TGTGCCATCAGTGAGGATGGACAGGGTTGGCCTAACTATGGCTACACCTTC
CAISEDGQGWPNYGYTF
>NA|TRBJ1-5|few|TRBV6-5
TGTGCCAGCAGTTACTCCCGGGGGGGCAATCAGCCCCAGCATTTT
CASSYSRGGNQPQHF
>NA|TRBJ1-6|once|TRBV18
TGTGCCAGCTCACCGGACACAGGACTAAATTCACCCCTCCACTTT
CASSPDTGLNSPLHF
>NA|TRBJ1-2|NA|TRBV5-6
TGTGCCAGCAGCCTGCGTGATTCAGGGCTGTTCGGTGGCTACACCTTC
CASSLRDSGLFGGYTF
>NA|TRBJ2-5|NA|TRBV4-3
TGCGCCAGCAGCCAAGGTAGACAAGAGACCCAGTACTTC
CASSQGRQETQYF
>TRBD1|TRBJ1-2|NA|TRBV5-6
TGTGCCAGCAGCTTTGGACAGGGGGCTGCCTATGGCTACACCTTC
CASSFGQGAAYGYTF
>NA|TRBJ1-5|NA|TRBV15
TGTGCCACCAGCAGCCGACGGGGCAATCAGCCCCAGCATTTT
CATSSRRGNQPQHF
>NA|TRBJ1-6|NA|TRBV28
TGTGCCACCTCGGGGGAGAACTCACCCCTCCACTTT
CATSGENSPLHF
>NA|TRBJ1-1|NA|TRBV2
TGTGCCAGCAGTATACGCATGAACACTGAAGCTTTCTTT
CASSIRMNTEAFF
>NA|TRBJ2-7|NA|TRBV6-5
TGTGCCAGCAGTGAACAGGGAGACTCCTACGAGCAGTACTTC
CASSEQGDSYEQYF
>TRBD1|TRBJ1-2|NA|TRBV28
TGTGCCAGCAGTTTGGACAGGGGTGGCTACACCTTC
CASSLDRGGYTF
>NA|TRBJ2-5|NA|TRBV19
TGTGCCAGTAGTGCGTCAGTGGTGAAGACCCAGTACTTC
CASSASVVKTQYF
>NA|TRBJ2-7|NA|TRBV18
TGTGCCAGCTCACCAGAGAGGAACGAGCAGTACTTC
CASSPERNEQYF
>NA|TRBJ2-1|NA|TRBV10-1
TGCGCCAGCAGTTACCACTCAGGGGAATCGGGTCCCAATGAGCAGTTCTTC
CASSYHSGESGPNEQFF
>NA|TRBJ1-1|NA|TRBV19
TGTGCCAGTAGTAGAGCCGCAGGGAGAGGGACTGAAGCTTTCTTT
CASSRAAGRGTEAFF
>NA|TRBJ1-3|NA|TRBV5-1
TGCGCCAGCAGTTGGTCCTCTGGAAACACCATATATTTT
CASSWSSGNTIYF
>NA|TRBJ2-3|NA|TRBV5-6
TGTGCCAGCTCCCTCTCTTGGGTGGATACGCAGTATTTT
CASSLSWVDTQYF
>NA|TRBJ2-7|NA|TRBV29-1
TGCAGCTACCTCGACCGAACCTACAAGCAGTACTTC
CSYLDRTYKQYF
>TRBD2|TRBJ2-3|NA|TRBV28
TGTGCCAGCAGTTTATATAGCGGGATTAAGGGTACGCAGTATTTT
CASSLYSGIKGTQYF
>NA|TRBJ2-7|NA|TRBV28
TGTGCCAGCAGTTCCTCAGTGTCTAACGAGCAGTACTTC
CASSSSVSNEQYF
>NA|TRBJ1-1|NA|TRBV28
TGTGCCAGCAGTCCCAGAGGTAAAGCTTTCTTT
CASSPRGKAFF
>NA|TRBJ2-7|NA|TRBV11-2
TGTGCCAGCAGCTCCTGGGGGGTGACGGGCGCCTACGAGCAGTACTTC
CASSSWGVTGAYEQYF
>NA|TRBJ1-2|NA|TRBV9
TGTGCCAGCAGCGACGGACAGTCATATGGCTACACCTTC
CASSDGQSYGYTF
>NA|TRBJ2-7|NA|TRBV5-6
TGTGCCAGCAGCTCCGGGACCTTTACGAACGAGCAGTACTTC
CASSSGTFTNEQYF
>TRBD2|TRBJ2-1|NA|TRBV5-4
TGTGTCACTGCTTTGGGGGGACTAGGGACATCCTACAATGAGCAGTTCTTC
CVTALGGLGTSYNEQFF
>NA|TRBJ1-4|NA|TRBV28
TGTGCCAGCAGTCCTGGGGGGGAAAAACTGTTTTTT
CASSPGGEKLFF
>TRBD1|TRBJ2-5|NA|TRBV9
TGTGCCAGCAGAAAAGGACAGGGATCTGGAGAGACCCAGTACTTC
CASRKGQGSGETQYF
>NA|TRBJ2-3|NA|TRBV27
TGTGCCAGCGCGTGGGGAGCGGAGGATACGCAGTATTTT
CASAWGAEDTQYF
>NA|TRBJ2-6|NA|TRBV4-3
TGCGCCAGCAGCCAAGAGGCGCGCGGGGCCAACGTCCTGACTTTC
CASSQEARGANVLTF
>NA|TRBJ1-5|NA|TRBV27
TGTGCCAGCAGCCCCGTTTGGGCTGAGAGAAGTAGCAATCAGCCCCAGCATTTT
CASSPVWAERSSNQPQHF
>NA|TRBJ2-1|NA|TRBV28
TGTGCCAGCAGTTTTGTTCAATCCTACAATGAGCAGTTCTTC
CASSFVQSYNEQFF
>TRBD1|TRBJ2-7|NA|TRBV2
TGTGCCAGCAGTGACTTCCCCGACAGGGAGCGTATGGTCGAGCAGTACTTC
CASSDFPDRERMVEQYF
>NA|TRBJ2-3|NA|TRBV27
TGTGCCAGCAGTTCGACCCGTAGCACAGATACGCAGTATTTT
CASSSTRSTDTQYF
>TRBD2|TRBJ2-2|NA|TRBV19
TGTGCCAGTAGTATCGAACTAGCGGGCGCCGGGGAGCTGTTTTTT
CASSIELAGAGELFF
>NA|TRBJ1-2|NA|TRBV5-5
TGTGCCAGCAGCTGGGGGTTAGCTAACTATGGCTACACCTTC
CASSWGLANYGYTF
>NA|TRBJ1-2|NA|TRBV6-6
TGTGCCAGCAGTTACGGGTCTGGCTACACCTTC
CASSYGSGYTF
>TRBD1|TRBJ1-5|NA|TRBV28
TGTGCCAGCAGTTTGTCCGGGACAGGTCTATATCAGCCCCAGCATTTT
CASSLSGTGLYQPQHF
>NA|TRBJ1-5|NA|TRBV27
TGTGCCAGCAGTTTATCAGGGGTAGAGAGCAATCAGCCCCAGCATTTT
CASSLSGVESNQPQHF
>TRBD2|TRBJ2-3|NA|TRBV19
TGTGCCAGTAGTATCTTGGGGGGGACAGATACGCAGTATTTT
CASSILGGTDTQYF
>NA|TRBJ2-1|NA|TRBV28
TGTGCCAGCAGTTTGATTTCTGAGGACAATGAGCAGTTCTTC
CASSLISEDNEQFF
>NA|TRBJ1-1|NA|TRBV5-4
TGTGCCAGCAGCCGGTCGCGTGCCACTGAAGCTTTCTTT
CASSRSRATEAFF
>NA|TRBJ2-5|NA|TRBV27
TGTGCCAGCAGTTTGGTAGCTACGGGAGGGGGCGAGACCCAGTACTTC
CASSLVATGGGETQYF